This TCR beta chain was captured in a study of cytomegalovirus exposure and HLA in healthy donors. Study results and caveats: Most sequenced TCRs were rare (though some public TCRs occurred in many donors). Later analysis identified several of the most significant clusters that appeared linked to common viral pathogens. Being productive about 90% or about 30% of the time was typical of most TCR beta V segments in an earlier analysis. The study reported that TCR beta sequences accurately predicted HLA-A and HLA-B alleles in most subjects.

PCR amplification relied on 60 Vbeta primers (plus 13 Jbeta primers). Sequencing was performed with immunoSEQ multiplex PCR; in TCRdb, only in-frame clones are kept and a portion is missing. The table lists 160,000 or so clones, approximately 72% of them singletons. Note on this clone: Its antigen is as yet unknown.

Per germline, CDR1 SGDLS and CDR2 YYNGEE. The CDR3 spans 16 residues. V lost 4 bases to trimming and J lost 7 bases, with 22 bases between them. Sequenced input: PBMCs. This chain uses TRBV9 with TRBJ2-3; possibly TRBD2 for D (5 bases). The sequence was obtained from a female donor in good health and CMV-seronegative. The CDR3 DNA reads TGTGCCAGCAGCCAGGTTAGAGGGAGACCAAAGAATACGCAGTATTTT. This sequence encodes CASSQVRGRPKNTQYF.